This T cell receptor (beta chain) was retrieved from a study of cytomegalovirus exposure and HLA in healthy donors. Study-wide background: A previous analysis identified 117 million unique TCR beta sequences derived from roughly 180 million T cells.

PCR was performed using 60 Vbeta and 13 Jbeta primers. Using immunoSEQ multiplex PCR, the repertoire was profiled, and TCRdb retains in-frame clones only, with some absent. Among roughly 200,000 clones listed, 82% were seen once. A note on this clone: As yet, its antigen is unknown.

The V gene's germline CDR1 is SGHRS and CDR2 YFSETQ. This CDR3 contains 15 residues. V lost 3 bases and J 4 bases, leaving 13 bases between the germline ends. The study's findings and limits: Beyond CMV serostatus, there was no information to go on about immune exposure. In a later analysis, a genetic analysis reported fewer productive-TCR N-insertions in an Asian-associated ancestry cluster than the cohort average.

The sequence derives from a middle-aged woman in good health and CMV-seronegative. The chain couples TRBV5-1 to TRBJ2-2; D is possibly TRBD2 (6 bases). The specimen was PBMCs. The CDR3 coding sequence is TGCGCCAGCAGCTCATCCGGGGGACCCACCGGGGAGCTGTTTTTT. Encoded protein: CASSSSGGPTGELFF.